This is a list of T cell receptor beta chains from one sample in a study of OX40 agonist ivuxolimab in advanced cancers. The repertoire was sequenced with immunoSEQ multiplex PCR; TCRdb's copy has only in-frame clones and lacks some. The sample contains roughly 46,000 clones, 70% to 85% of which appear only once. The sequenced sample was CD4+ or CD8+ T cells sorted from blood, obtained in a trial of the OX40 agonist ivuxolimab. The receptors derive from an adult with an advanced solid tumor such as melanoma, head and neck, liver or kidney cancer. The conserved cysteine and the conserved F or W are not part of the CDR3 here. The order of the fields is V gene, CDR3 protein.

v_call: TRBV6-5; cdr3_aa: ASRRDSYNSPLH
v_call: TRBV19; cdr3_aa: ASTLRQGSEAF
v_call: TRBV30; cdr3_aa: AWSVFGGYSTDTQY
v_call: TRBV2; cdr3_aa: ASSESGGGTGELF
v_call: TRBV10-3; cdr3_aa: AISESKATTYGYT
v_call: TRBV7-2; cdr3_aa: ASSLGRGSETQY
v_call: TRBV30; cdr3_aa: AWSPRGDIAGIQPQH
v_call: TRBV9; cdr3_aa: ASSAPTGIDEQF
v_call: TRBV7-9; cdr3_aa: ASSRGSGPNEKLF
v_call: TRBV5-6; cdr3_aa: ASIWTVQETQY
v_call: TRBV5-1; cdr3_aa: ASSWVGQGGGETQY
v_call: TRBV6-5; cdr3_aa: ASSPRQGADEQF
v_call: TRBV27; cdr3_aa: ASSGMSGEAF
v_call: TRBV18; cdr3_aa: ASSPSGFSGNTIY
v_call: TRBV30; cdr3_aa: AWSHLNRRVYEQY
v_call: TRBV5-1; cdr3_aa: ASSAGQALPYEQY
v_call: TRBV7-8; cdr3_aa: ASSLARGAGNEQF